This T cell receptor beta chain comes out of a study of shared clonotypes between healthy human individuals. Study-wide results and caveats: Generally, estimated richness proved larger in naive subsets than it did in memory subsets. Sample collection involved blood only; tissue repertoires are likely different. Against clonotypes common to all four donors, non-shared ones had lower generation probabilities.

Clones were sequenced by immunoSEQ multiplex PCR, and TCRdb holds only the in-frame ones, with some missing. The sample gives some 2 million clones, approximately 94% of which show up once; 0.9% to 1.3% is in the top ten. On this clone: Its antigen is not identified. The identical CDR3 is also encoded by other nucleotide sequences in the sample.

CD45RO negativity and positive selection for CCR7 defined naive CD8 cells, a population that excluded terminally differentiated effector memory CD45RA+ cells. The clonotype was recovered from a man between 18 and 29 years old in good health. Sequences were obtained from naive CD8+ T cells sorted from blood.

The CDR3 DNA follows: TGTGCCAGCAGCTTAGTCCTGGGCTCGAACACTGAAGCTTTCTTT. Encoded protein: CASSLVLGSNTEAFF. The J gene is TRBJ1-1, the V gene TRBV7-9; D not resolved. The V and J ends lost 1 base and 1 base respectively, with 10 bases between them. Germline V gene lookup returns CDR1 SEHNR and CDR2 FQNEAQ (reference sequence). The CDR3 contains 15 residues.